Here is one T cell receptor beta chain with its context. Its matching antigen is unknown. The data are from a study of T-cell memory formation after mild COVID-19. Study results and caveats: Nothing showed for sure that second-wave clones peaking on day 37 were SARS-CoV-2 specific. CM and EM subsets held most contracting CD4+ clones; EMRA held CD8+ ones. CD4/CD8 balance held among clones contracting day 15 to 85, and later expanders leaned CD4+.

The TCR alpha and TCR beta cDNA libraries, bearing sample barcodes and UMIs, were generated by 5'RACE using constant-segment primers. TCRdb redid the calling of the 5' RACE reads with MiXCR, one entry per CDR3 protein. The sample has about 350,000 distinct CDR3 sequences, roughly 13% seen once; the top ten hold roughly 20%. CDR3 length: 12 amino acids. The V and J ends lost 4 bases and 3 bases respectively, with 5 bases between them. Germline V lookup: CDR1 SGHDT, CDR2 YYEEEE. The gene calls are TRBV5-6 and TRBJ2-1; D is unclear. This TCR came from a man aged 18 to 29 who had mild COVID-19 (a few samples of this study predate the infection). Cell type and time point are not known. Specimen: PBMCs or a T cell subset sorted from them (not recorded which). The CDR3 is CASSPHYNEQFF. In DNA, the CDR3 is TGTGCCAGCAGCCCCCACTACAATGAGCAGTTCTTC.